This TCR beta chain was identified during a study of T-cell memory formation after mild COVID-19 (dated by TCRdb to the early 2020s). In terms of the full investigation: TCR sequence clusters from the two donors were largely donor specific. Longitudinal TCRalpha and TCRbeta repertoire sequencing tracked T-cell clones expanding and contracting after mild COVID-19 in a couple of donors. Two young, previously healthy adult volunteers made up the cohort, one male and one female. Broad study findings and their caveats: SARS-CoV-2 specificity of the second-wave clones peaking on day 37 was not confirmed. Contracting CD4+ clones appeared mostly in the CM and EM memory subsets, whereas CD8+ clones were enriched in EMRA. Some responding clones were found in pre-infection memory, which suggests that pre-existing cross-reactive memory T cells took part in the SARS-CoV-2 response. Only two mild cases were covered in the study, and larger cohorts including severe cases with pre-infection samples were considered necessary. Clones contracting from day 15 to 85 had balanced CD4/CD8 phenotypes, while a second wave expanding from day 15 to 37 was biased towards CD4+.

Via the germline V gene, CDR1 is SGHDT and CDR2 YYEEEE. Its CDR3 holds 12 amino acids, cysteine through phenylalanine. Only the CDR3 DNA is retained, 36 bases long and in frame from the first base. Deletion took 6 bases off V and 4 bases off J, with a span of 10 bases between the germline ends. The sample was run on an Illumina NovaSeq 6000. cDNA libraries for TCRalpha and TCRbeta were prepared by 5'RACE using constant-segment primers, with sample barcodes and unique molecular identifiers added. RNA was extracted from every sample with Trizol reagent. Library amplification was performed in two PCR steps, and a second sample barcode and Illumina TruSeq adapters were introduced in the second step. Sequencing of libraries was performed on an Illumina NovaSeq with 2 x 150 bp paired-end reads. In the original analysis: Reads were demultiplexed and collapsed into UMI-guided consensus sequences with migec v1.2.7. With mixcr v2.1.11, UMI consensuses were aligned to TRA and TRB V and J templates and assembled into clonotypes. A clonotype was counted as expanded or contracted only if both edgeR and NoisET called the change significant, with noise models trained on biological replicates. For edgeR calls, a false discovery rate-adjusted p below 0.01 and a log2 fold-change threshold of 1 were applied. As an exploratory analysis of dynamics, PCA with hierarchical clustering was applied to max-normalized trajectories of the 1000 most abundant clonotypes. Separately sequenced CD4+ and CD8+ repertoires were used to assign the CD4 or CD8 phenotype of responding clones. TCRdb handled the public reads itself, with Q25 trimming in fastp and clone calling in MiXCR, and kept productive beta chains. Rows are combined by CDR3 protein, so each entry shows the most common genes and DNA. V and J calls and clone size were set by TCRdb, not the authors. Counted in this sample were hundreds of thousands of distinct CDR3 sequences; approximately 16% of them appeared once. Of the sample, around 22% falls within the top ten clones.

Ficoll-Paque density gradient centrifugation was used to isolate PBMCs. In this sample, this clonotype turned up a few times. Which antigen it targets is not known. Base qualities are not at hand, and no much larger clone is one base apart. The sequence links TRBV5-6 to TRBJ1-2, with TRBD1 tentatively as D gene (6 bases match). The sequence was collected from a man between 18 and 35 years old who had mild COVID-19 (a few samples of this study predate the infection). The sample titles of this study are shuffled in the database, so cell type and time point are left out; the donor was told from shared clones. Material: PBMCs or a T cell subset sorted from them (not recorded which). CDR3 sequence: CASTGTPYGYTF. In nucleotides, the sequence is TGTGCCAGCACTGGGACACCCTATGGCTACACCTTC.